This TCR beta chain was sequenced in a study of cytomegalovirus exposure and HLA in healthy donors. The primer mix had 60 Vbeta and 13 Jbeta primers. The protocol was immunoSEQ multiplex PCR, while the TCRdb copy is restricted to in-frame clones and leaves out a portion. The sample holds 150,000 to 200,000 clones, 70% to 80% seen once. The germline gives CDR1 KGHSH, CDR2 LQKENI. V lost 6 bases, J lost 6 bases, and 6 bases stayed unmatched. This CDR3 has 15 residues. Study observations and caveats: According to an earlier analysis, most TCR beta V segments yielded productive rearrangements about 87% or about 30% of the time.

Of note for this clone: What it binds is not known.

Sequenced input: PBMCs. This receptor was taken from a woman between 50 and 59 years old in good health and CMV-seronegative. The V gene is TRBV18, the J gene TRBJ2-7; 15 bases match TRBD2. The CDR3 region is CASSRTSGRAGEQYF. The DNA of the CDR3 is TGTGCCAGCTCGCGGACTAGCGGGAGGGCCGGCGAGCAGTACTTC.